These 32 T cell receptor beta chains were sequenced from one sample in a study of tissue T cells after allogeneic stem cell transplantation. The data were produced by immunoSEQ multiplex PCR, yet TCRdb's version contains in-frame clones alone and is incomplete. The repertoire holds some 22,000 clones, with around 63% as singletons. Sample: blood. These receptors were taken from a female BALB/c mouse in good health. MHC haplotype of the mouse line: H2-d.

Of note for this clone: Gene names are the mouse ones. With the read ending 1 residue before the CDR3 end, the germline J gene is used to fill in that end. The chain uses TRBV13-3 and TRBJ1-2, with unresolved D. The length of the CDR3 is 13 residues. The germline V gene encodes CDR1 NNHDY and CDR2 SYVADS. Between the trimmed V and J ends, which lost 2 bases and 4 bases, there was a span of 9 bases. CDR3: CASSDGEGSDYTF. The CDR3 bases that were read are TGTGCCAGCAGTGACGGGGAGGGCTCCGACTACACC.

Of note for this clone: Gene names are the mouse ones. Read data end 1 residue before the CDR3 end; the end is taken from the germline J gene. The rearrangement links TRBV13-3 to TRBJ2-3, with 10 bases matching TRBD1. Germline CDR1 NNHDY, CDR2 SYVADS. The CDR3 has 15 amino acids. V was clipped by 5 bases and J by 0 bases; unmatched bases: 3. CDR3 sequence reads: CASRRDRGSAETLYF. The CDR3 bases that were read are TGTGCCAGCAGAAGGGACAGGGGCAGTGCAGAAACGCTGTAT.

For this clone: Any gene name here is a mouse gene name. The read ends 1 residue early relative to the CDR3; the germline J gene fills the gap. Distinct nucleotide sequences in the sample also encode this CDR3. The chain is built from TRBV5 and TRBJ1-4, with D maybe TRBD1 (6 bases). The CDR3 spans 15 residues. CDR1 and CDR2 from the germline V gene are LGHNA and YNLKQL (reference sequence). With 0 bases removed from V and 5 bases from J, the gap between germline ends came to 10 bases. The part of the CDR3 DNA that was read is TGTGCCAGCAGCCAAGATGGGACAACGAACGAAAGATTATTT. This gives the protein CASSQDGTTNERLF. In full, the CDR3 is CASSQDGTTNERLFF.

About this clone: These gene names are mouse names. The read ends 1 residue shy of where the CDR3 ends; the end is completed using the germline J gene. V usage is TRBV13-3 and J usage is TRBJ2-4; 12 positions agree with TRBD2. The V and J ends lost 6 bases and 5 bases, in that order; junction bases with no gene match: 1. CDR3 length: 13 amino acids. CDR1 is NNHDY and CDR2 is SYVADS in the germline V gene. CDR3 region: CASKGLGGNTLYF. Partial CDR3 DNA: TGTGCCAGCAAGGGACTGGGGGGAAACACCTTGTAC. The variable domain in full, completed from reference TRBV13-3 and TRBJ2-4, reads EAAVTQSPRSKVAVTGGKVTLSCHQTNNHDYMYWYRQDTGHGLRLIHYSYVADSTEKGDIPDGYKASRPSQENFSLILELASLSQTAVYFCASKGLGGNTLYFGAGTRLSVL.

Worth noting for this clone: The genes and germline here are from mouse. The CDR3 end falls 1 residue outside the read, so it is completed with the germline J gene. J is TRBJ2-5 and V is TRBV4, with D possibly matching TRBD1 (6 bases). CDR1 is LGHDT and CDR2 is YNNKQL in the germline V gene (reference sequence). The V and J ends lost 4 bases and 2 bases respectively, with 10 bases between them. CDR3 size: 14 residues. The CDR3 DNA, read in part, is TGTGCCAGCAGCTTCCGGGACATCCAAGACACCCAGTAC. It codes for CASSFRDIQDTQY. The CDR3 in full is CASSFRDIQDTQYF.

Turning to this clone: Gene names are the mouse ones. The CDR3 goes on 1 residue after the read ends, and that part is filled in from the germline J gene. This sequence joins TRBV29 and TRBJ2-7; the match to TRBD2 covers 8 bases. The CDR3 consists of 14 residues. V lost 5 bases and J lost 4; bases outside the gene matches: 7. The germline CDR1 and CDR2 sequences are MSHET and SYDVDS. CDR3 DNA (partial): TGTGCTAGCAGTCCTCCGGGACTGGTGTATGAACAGTAC. It is translated as CASSPPGLVYEQY. The full CDR3 protein is CASSPPGLVYEQYF.

This clone appeared once. Any gene name here is a mouse gene name. Read sequence stops 1 residue before the CDR3 end, and the germline J gene provides the missing end. V gene TRBV19 combines with J gene TRBJ2-3, with TRBD1 matching over 8 bases. This CDR3 is built from 15 residues. Germline V CDR1 and CDR2: FNHDT, SITEND (reference sequence). Unmatched junction bases numbered 5, after V lost 4 bases and J lost 1 base. Here the CDR3 reads CASSFRGRGAETLYF. CDR3 bases read: TGTGCCAGCAGTTTCAGGGGGCGAGGTGCAGAAACGCTGTAT.

This clone is a singleton in its sample. Genes and germline come from the mouse. The read halts 1 residue ahead of the CDR3 end, with the missing end drawn from the germline J gene. The rearrangement uses TRBV3 and TRBJ2-3, with 12 bases matching TRBD2. V shed 4 bases and J 1 base; nucleotides not matched to a gene: 3. Germline lookup yields CDR1 SNHLY and CDR2 FYNGKV (reference sequence). CDR3 length: 16 amino acids. Incomplete CDR3 DNA: TGTGCCAGCAGCTCCGACTGGGGGGGCCGTGCAGAAACGCTGTAT. Its translation is CASSSDWGGRAETLY. The CDR3 as a whole reads CASSSDWGGRAETLYF.

To note about this clone: Gene names refer to mouse genes. The read is 1 residue too short to cover the CDR3 end, so that end is filled in from the germline J gene. The rearrangement joins TRBV13-1 to TRBJ2-1; TRBD2 aligns across 9 bases. This CDR3 has 15 amino acids. V was clipped by 2 bases and J by 2 bases; unmatched bases: 2. Looked up from germline, CDR1 is NSHNY and CDR2 is SYGAGN. This CDR3 reads CASSEYWGDYAEQFF. CDR3 DNA, as far as it was read: TGTGCCAGCAGTGAATACTGGGGGGACTATGCTGAGCAGTTC.

A word on this clone: Gene names refer to mouse genes. The read halts 1 residue ahead of the CDR3 end, with the missing end drawn from the germline J gene. This rearrangement joins TRBV4 to TRBJ1-2; 7 bases agree with TRBD1. The CDR3 length is 13 residues. Germline V lookup: CDR1 LGHDT, CDR2 YNNKQL (reference sequence). Unmatched junction bases numbered 3, after V lost 4 bases and J lost 4 bases. CDR3: CASSLGTASDYTF. Incomplete CDR3 DNA: TGTGCCAGCAGCTTAGGGACAGCCTCCGACTACACC.

Concerning this clone: Gene names refer to mouse genes. Partial CDR3 DNA: TGTGCCAGCAGCCAAGAGTCTGGGGGGGGACAAAACACCTTGTAC. Protein product: CASSQESGGGQNTLY. The complete CDR3 sequence is CASSQESGGGQNTLYF. The chain couples TRBV5 to TRBJ2-4; 9 positions agree with TRBD2. The missing CDR3 end, 1 residue past where the read stops, is filled in from the germline J gene. J lost 3 bases, V lost 0 bases, and 4 bases had no gene match. The CDR3 runs to 16 residues. CDR1 is LGHNA and CDR2 is YNLKQL in the germline V gene (reference sequence).

This clone was found a few times. Gene names and germline refer to mouse. From the germline J gene comes the end of the CDR3, since the read stops 1 residue before it. V usage is TRBV13-2 and J usage is TRBJ1-3; D unclear. Germline CDR1 is NNHNN and CDR2 is SYGAGS (reference sequence). V was trimmed by 0 bases and J by 0 bases, leaving 7 bases between them. The CDR3 is 15 residues long. The CDR3 loop reads CASGDAPLSGNTLYF. The CDR3 bases that were read are TGTGCCAGCGGTGATGCCCCCCTTTCTGGAAATACGCTCTAT.

Worth noting for this clone: The germline and genes are mouse ones. The part of the CDR3 DNA that was read is TGTGCCTGGAGTCTAGTTAGTGCAGAAACGCTGTAT. The encoded protein is CAWSLVSAETLY. The whole CDR3 sequence is CAWSLVSAETLYF. This chain uses TRBV31 with TRBJ2-3, with no clear D. The CDR3 extends 1 residue past the end of the read, so its final part is completed from the germline J gene. Germline V CDR1 and CDR2: GKSSPN, SITVG. The CDR3 totals 13 residues. Trimming cost V 0 bases and J 0 bases, with 4 bases left between them.

The count of this clone is one. Any gene name here is a mouse gene name. From the germline J gene comes the end of the CDR3, since the read stops 1 residue before it. Other DNA sequences of this sample code for an identical CDR3. The chain couples TRBV13-3 to TRBJ2-2, with D perhaps assigned TRBD1 or TRBD2 (5 bases each). Germline CDR1 and CDR2: NNHDY and SYVADS. The CDR3 extends over 15 amino acids. With 3 bases removed from V and 4 bases from J, the gap between germline ends came to 13 bases. The CDR3 bases that were read are TGTGCCAGCAGTGGGGGCGGGGGTTCCACCGGGCAGCTCTAC. Amino acids: CASSGGGGSTGQLY. The CDR3, in full, reads CASSGGGGSTGQLYF.

This clone was counted a few times. The genes are named according to mouse. Read coverage stops 1 residue before the CDR3 terminus; the germline J gene supplies the remainder. The chain couples TRBV13-2 to TRBJ1-2, with 7 bases aligning to TRBD1. There are 15 residues in the CDR3. Germline V gene sequence: CDR1 NNHNN, CDR2 SYGAGS (reference sequence). The V segment lost 4 bases and the J segment 0 bases; nucleotides outside the gene matches: 6. The part of the CDR3 DNA that was read is TGTGCCAGCGGTCCTCGGGACAGAACAAACTCCGACTACACC. Its protein product is CASGPRDRTNSDYT. The whole CDR3 region reads CASGPRDRTNSDYTF.

Remarks on this clone: Gene names refer to mouse genes. Sequencing ends 1 residue short of the CDR3 end; the germline J gene provides the rest. The chain recombines TRBV19 with TRBJ1-1; maybe TRBD1 (6 bases). The V and J ends lost 2 bases and 3 bases respectively, with 8 bases between them. CDR1 FNHDT and CDR2 SITEND come from the germline V gene (reference sequence). This CDR3 has 13 residues. The CDR3 here is CASSIRGYTEVFF. The covered CDR3 bases are TGTGCCAGCAGTATCAGGGGTTACACAGAAGTCTTC.

A note on this clone: The gene names given are mouse names. The CDR3 goes on 1 residue after the read ends, and that part is filled in from the germline J gene. V and J are TRBV13-3 and TRBJ1-1, with 8 bases lining up with TRBD1. V was pared by 1 base and J by 4 bases, with 3 bases of the junction left unmatched. The germline V gene encodes CDR1 NNHDY and CDR2 SYVADS. There are 14 residues in the CDR3. The CDR3 reads CASSDQGAGTEVFF. The CDR3 DNA, read in part, is TGTGCCAGCAGTGATCAGGGGGCAGGCACAGAAGTCTTC.

On this clone: Gene names denote mouse genes. The CDR3 goes on 1 residue after the read ends, and that part is filled in from the germline J gene. This chain links TRBV2 with TRBJ2-7; tentatively, D is TRBD1 (6 bases). Germline-derived CDR1 and CDR2 are LGHNA and YSYQKL. Trimming took off 0 bases at V and 6 bases at J, with 9 bases between the two ends. The CDR3 spans 13 residues. The CDR3 DNA, read in part, is TGTGCCAGCAGCCAAGACGGAGGGGGTGAACAGTAC. It encodes CASSQDGGGEQY. The whole CDR3 protein reads CASSQDGGGEQYF.

This clone was counted only a few times. Gene labels here are mouse ones. Read data end 1 residue before the CDR3 end; the end is taken from the germline J gene. The rearrangement links TRBV29 to TRBJ2-7; 11 nucleotides align to TRBD1. This CDR3 has 13 amino acids. Germline CDR1 and CDR2: MSHET and SYDVDS. J lost 3 bases, V lost 6 bases, and 1 base had no gene match. The part of the CDR3 DNA that was read is TGTGCTAGCAGAGGGACAGGGGGCTATGAACAGTAC. Translating it yields CASRGTGGYEQY. The full CDR3 protein reads CASRGTGGYEQYF.

In the case of this clone: Mouse germline and gene names are used. The read falls 1 residue short of the CDR3 end, and the missing part is taken from the germline J gene. V usage is TRBV2 and J usage is TRBJ2-1; D gene unclear. The V gene lost 0 bases and the J gene lost 1 base, with 4 bases spanning the gap. Germline assignment: CDR1 LGHNA and CDR2 YSYQKL. The CDR3 is 14 amino acids. CDR3 bases read: TGTGCCAGCAGCCAAGACAGAAACTATGCTGAGCAGTTC. Residues: CASSQDRNYAEQF. The whole CDR3 protein reads CASSQDRNYAEQFF.

In regard to this clone: The germline and genes are mouse ones. The chain's CDR3 is CASSQDWQGSGNTLYF. Partial CDR3 DNA: TGTGCCAGCAGCCAAGATTGGCAGGGTTCTGGAAATACGCTCTAT. The chain uses TRBV5 and TRBJ1-3, with D possibly TRBD1 on 5 matching bases. The CDR3 end lies 1 residue beyond the end of the read and is filled in from the germline J gene. Trimming shortened V by 0 bases and J by 0 bases, and 9 bases separated the two germline ends. This CDR3 region has 16 residues. Germline V lookup: CDR1 LGHNA, CDR2 YNLKQL (reference sequence).

On this clone: The listed genes are named as in mouse. Read data end 1 residue before the CDR3 end; the end is taken from the germline J gene. This chain joins TRBV2 and TRBJ2-7, with 8 bases aligning to TRBD2. The CDR3 loop spans 16 amino acids. V was pared by 1 base and J by 0 bases, with 5 bases of the junction left unmatched. From germline, CDR1 is LGHNA and CDR2 YSYQKL. Incomplete CDR3 DNA: TGTGCCAGCAGCCAAGGGGCTGGGGGGAGCTCCTATGAACAGTAC. Residues: CASSQGAGGSSYEQY. The complete CDR3 protein is CASSQGAGGSSYEQYF.

Regarding this clone: Germline and genes: mouse. Read sequence stops 1 residue before the CDR3 end, and the germline J gene provides the missing end. This rearrangement joins TRBV31 to TRBJ2-5; TRBD2 might be the D (6 bases). The CDR3 totals 13 residues. V lost 0 bases to trimming and J lost 4 bases, with 8 bases between them. Germline V gene data show CDR1 as GKSSPN and CDR2 as SITVG. CDR3 protein: CAWSLLGKDTQYF. The CDR3 bases that were read are TGTGCCTGGAGTCTCCTGGGGAAAGACACCCAGTAC.

Comments on this clone: Genes and germline are mouse. Read coverage stops 1 residue before the CDR3 terminus; the germline J gene supplies the remainder. The gene calls are TRBV5 and TRBJ2-2; D not certain. The CDR3 is 15 residues long. V was cut by 1 base and J by 1 base, with 7 bases left in between. Germline-derived CDR1 and CDR2 are LGHNA and YNLKQL (reference sequence). The CDR3 DNA, read in part, is TGTGCCAGCAGCCAAGGGCTGGAAAACACCGGGCAGCTCTAC. Its protein is CASSQGLENTGQLY. The entire CDR3 protein reads CASSQGLENTGQLYF.

A remark on this clone: Germline and genes here are mouse. The CDR3 end is not reached by the read, which stops 1 residue before it; the germline J gene fills it in. The V call is TRBV14, the J call TRBJ1-1; D remains unclear. The V end lost 2 bases, the J end lost 0 bases, and 5 bases lay between the germline ends. CDR3 length: 13 residues. Looked up from germline, CDR1 is SGHDT and CDR2 is FRDEAV. The covered CDR3 bases are TGTGCCAGCAGTTTTCTACCAAACACAGAAGTCTTC. Its translation is CASSFLPNTEVF. The complete CDR3 protein is CASSFLPNTEVFF.

A few counts support this clone. The genes and germline here are from mouse. The sequence runs out 1 residue before the end of the CDR3; the remainder is reconstructed from the germline J gene. V and J are TRBV20 and TRBJ1-4; no definite D call. The CDR3 consists of 15 residues. V shed 2 bases and J shed 0 bases, with 10 bases lying between them. The germline V gene encodes CDR1 GFQATS and CDR2 STVNSAI. CDR3 region: CGARSGSISNERLFF. CDR3 DNA, as far as it was read: TGTGGTGCTAGGTCGGGGTCCATTTCCAACGAAAGATTATTT.

As concerns this clone: Here the gene names and germline are mouse. The read ends 1 residue before the CDR3 terminus; that terminus is restored from the germline J gene. The chain is built from TRBV5 and TRBJ2-4, with D perhaps matching TRBD1 (6 bases). The CDR3 runs to 16 residues. Trimming left V 2 bases short and J 3 bases short, with 15 bases between. Germline V lookup: CDR1 LGHNA, CDR2 YNLKQL (reference sequence). CDR3 sequence reads: CASSQTGRKSQNTLYF. Incomplete CDR3 DNA: TGTGCCAGCAGCCAAACAGGGAGAAAAAGCCAAAACACCTTGTAC.

Concerning this clone: The gene names given are mouse names. The CDR3 loop is CASSDDGGVYAEQFF. The sequenced part of the CDR3 DNA is TGTGCCAGCAGTGATGATGGGGGGGTCTATGCTGAGCAGTTC. The rearrangement uses TRBV13-3 and TRBJ2-1; the match to TRBD2 covers 8 bases. The read halts 1 residue ahead of the CDR3 end, with the missing end drawn from the germline J gene. Germline assignment: CDR1 NNHDY and CDR2 SYVADS. Trimming took 0 bases from V and 3 from J; bases not matched to a gene: 2. CDR3 length: 15 amino acids.

A note on this clone: Gene labels here are mouse ones. Coverage ceases 1 residue before the CDR3 finishes, and the germline J gene fills in the end. The chain employs TRBV13-1 and TRBJ1-6, with D tentatively TRBD1 (6 bases). TRBJ1-6 carries the ORF label, with uncertain function. Germline V gene data show CDR1 as NSHNY and CDR2 as SYGAGN. There are 14 residues in the CDR3. Trimming shortened V by 3 bases and J by 7 bases, and 11 bases separated the two germline ends. CDR3 loop: CASSGTGLNSPLYF. CDR3 DNA (partial): TGTGCCAGCAGTGGAACAGGGCTCAATTCGCCCCTCTAC.

This clone was found a few times. Mouse names are used for the genes. The read stops 1 residue short of the end of the CDR3; the missing end is completed from the germline J gene. The chain is built from TRBV13-3 and TRBJ2-7; TRBD2 matches at 12 bases. Germline V gene sequence: CDR1 NNHDY, CDR2 SYVADS. This CDR3 spans 15 amino acids. The V gene end was trimmed by 4 bases and the J gene end by 4 bases; junction bases not matched to a gene: 6. CDR3 DNA, as far as it was read: TGTGCCAGCAGTTGGGACTGGGGGGTCGGTTATGAACAGTAC. This sequence encodes CASSWDWGVGYEQY. The whole CDR3 region reads CASSWDWGVGYEQYF.

The table lists this clone with a few counts. Gene names are mouse gene names. The DNA ends 1 residue before the CDR3 does, and the rest of the CDR3 is filled in from the germline J gene. The J gene is TRBJ2-7, the V gene TRBV13-2; 9 nucleotides match TRBD1. Germline CDR1 NNHNN, CDR2 SYGAGS (reference sequence). The CDR3 has 13 residues. Unmatched junction bases numbered 4, after V lost 5 bases and J lost 4 bases. The CDR3 sequence is CASGPGQGYEQYF. The part of the CDR3 DNA that was read is TGTGCCAGCGGGCCGGGACAGGGATATGAACAGTAC.

Of note for this clone: Gene names and germline refer to mouse. The read halts 1 residue ahead of the CDR3 end, with the missing end drawn from the germline J gene. V gene TRBV13-2 combines with J gene TRBJ2-5; D gene ambiguous. Germline lookup yields CDR1 NNHNN and CDR2 SYGAGS (reference sequence). CDR3 length: 14 residues. The ends were cut back, 0 bases at V and 7 bases at J, with 12 bases in the middle. The CDR3 DNA, read in part, is TGTGCCAGCGGTGATGCAAACAGTGGGAACACCCAGTAC. Residues: CASGDANSGNTQY. The complete CDR3 sequence is CASGDANSGNTQYF.